The present entry profiles one T cell receptor beta chain with its context. The data were obtained in a study of blood T cell repertoires in COVID-19. Looking at the study overall: From the United States, Italy and Spain came samples of acute and convalescent COVID-19.

The length of the CDR3 is 15 residues. CDR1 and CDR2 from the germline V gene are SGHTS and YDEGEE. The ends were cut back, 4 bases at V and 8 bases at J, with 16 bases in the middle. Per the study methods: Estimates of nucleated cell counts were drawn from the amplification of reference gene primers. Some clones are missing from TCRdb's copy, which holds only in-frame ones; the method was immunoSEQ multiplex PCR. The D gene and trimming were derived from the DNA, and the V and J assignments and clone size from that table. The sample carries 95,000 to 110,000 clones, less than 90% recorded once. The J gene is TRBJ1-6, the V gene TRBV5-8, with D tentatively TRBD1 (5 bases). The receptor comes from a human donor in a cohort sampled during active COVID-19. Sequences were obtained from peripheral blood. Here the CDR3 reads CASSTRGQGYSPLHF. The CDR3 nucleotides are TGTGCCAGCAGCACGCGAGGCCAGGGATATTCACCCCTCCACTTT.